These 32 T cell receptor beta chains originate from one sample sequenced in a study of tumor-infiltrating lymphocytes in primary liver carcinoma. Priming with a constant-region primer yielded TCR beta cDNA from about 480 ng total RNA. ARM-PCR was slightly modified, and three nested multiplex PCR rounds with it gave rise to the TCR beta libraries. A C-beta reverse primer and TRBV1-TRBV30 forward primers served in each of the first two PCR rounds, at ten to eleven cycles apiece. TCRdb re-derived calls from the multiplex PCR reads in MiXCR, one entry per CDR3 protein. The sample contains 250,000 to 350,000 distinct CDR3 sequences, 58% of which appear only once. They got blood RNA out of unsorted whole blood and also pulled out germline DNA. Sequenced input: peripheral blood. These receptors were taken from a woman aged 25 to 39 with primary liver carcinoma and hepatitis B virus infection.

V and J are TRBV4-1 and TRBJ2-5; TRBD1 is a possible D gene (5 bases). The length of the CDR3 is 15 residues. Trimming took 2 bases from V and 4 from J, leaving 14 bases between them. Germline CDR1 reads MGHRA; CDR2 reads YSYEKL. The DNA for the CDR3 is TGCGCCAGCAGCCAAAATCAGGGCAGGGCAGAGACCCAGTACTTC. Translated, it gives CASSQNQGRAETQYF.

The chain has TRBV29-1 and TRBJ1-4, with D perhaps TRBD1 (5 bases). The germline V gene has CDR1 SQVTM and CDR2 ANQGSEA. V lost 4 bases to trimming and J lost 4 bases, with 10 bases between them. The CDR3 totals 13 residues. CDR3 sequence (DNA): TGCAGCGTTGTGGACACGTTTAATGAAAAACTGTTTTTT. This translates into CSVVDTFNEKLFF. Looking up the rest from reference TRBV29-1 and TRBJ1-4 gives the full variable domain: SAVISQKPSRDICQRGTSLTIQCQVDSQVTMMFWYRQQPGQSLTLIATANQGSEATYESGFVIDKFPISRPNLTFSTLTVSNMSPEDSSIYLCSVVDTFNEKLFFGSGTQLSVL.

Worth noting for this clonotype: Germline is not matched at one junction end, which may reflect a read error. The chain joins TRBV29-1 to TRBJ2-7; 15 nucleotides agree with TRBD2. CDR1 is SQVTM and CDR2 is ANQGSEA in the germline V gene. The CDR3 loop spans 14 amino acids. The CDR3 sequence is CGVDAGLAGGEQYF. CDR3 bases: TGCGGCGTTGATGCGGGACTAGCGGGAGGCGAGCAGTACTTC.

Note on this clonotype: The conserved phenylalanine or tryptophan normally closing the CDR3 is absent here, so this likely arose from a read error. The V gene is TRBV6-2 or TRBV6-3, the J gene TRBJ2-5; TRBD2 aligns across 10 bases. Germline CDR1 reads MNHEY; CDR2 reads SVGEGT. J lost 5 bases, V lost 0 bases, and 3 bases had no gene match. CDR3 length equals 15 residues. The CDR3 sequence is CASSYSASGSETQYI. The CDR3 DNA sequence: TGTGCCAGCAGTTACTCTGCTAGCGGGAGTGAGACCCAGTACATC.

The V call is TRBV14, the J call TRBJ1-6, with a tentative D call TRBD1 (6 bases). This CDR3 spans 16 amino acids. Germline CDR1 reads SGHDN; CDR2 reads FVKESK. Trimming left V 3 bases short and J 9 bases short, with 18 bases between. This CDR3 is CASSHRQDGDRSPLHF. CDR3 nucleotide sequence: TGTGCCAGCAGCCACAGACAGGATGGCGACCGTTCACCCCTCCACTTT.

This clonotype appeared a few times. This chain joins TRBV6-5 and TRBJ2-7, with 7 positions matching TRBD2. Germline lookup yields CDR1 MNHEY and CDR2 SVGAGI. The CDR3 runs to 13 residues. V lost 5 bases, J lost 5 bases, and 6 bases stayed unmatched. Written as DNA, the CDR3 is TGTGCCAGCAGTACTAGCGTGAGGAACGAGCAGTACTTC. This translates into CASSTSVRNEQYF.

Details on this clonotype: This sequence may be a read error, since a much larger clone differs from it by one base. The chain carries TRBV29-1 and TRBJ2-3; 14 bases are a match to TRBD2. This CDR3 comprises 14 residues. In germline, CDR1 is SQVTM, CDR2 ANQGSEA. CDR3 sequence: CSVERGTSGGTQCF. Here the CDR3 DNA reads TGCAGCGTTGAACGGGGGACTAGCGGGGGTACGCAGTGTTTT.

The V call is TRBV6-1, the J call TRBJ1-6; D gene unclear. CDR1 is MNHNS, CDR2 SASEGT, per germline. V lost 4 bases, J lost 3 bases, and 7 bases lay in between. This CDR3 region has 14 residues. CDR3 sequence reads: CASSVEFYNSPLHF. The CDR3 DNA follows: TGTGCCAGCAGTGTGGAGTTCTATAATTCACCCCTCCACTTT.

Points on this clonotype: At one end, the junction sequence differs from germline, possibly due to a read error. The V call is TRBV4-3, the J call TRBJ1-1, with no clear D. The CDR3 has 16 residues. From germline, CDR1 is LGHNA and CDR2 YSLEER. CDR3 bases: TGCGCCAACAGCCACGATACTCGGGAGTTAGACACTGAAGCTTTCTTT. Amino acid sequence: CANSHDTRELDTEAFF.

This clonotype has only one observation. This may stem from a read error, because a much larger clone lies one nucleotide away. DNA for the CDR3: TGTGCCAGCAGTTGGGACAGGTATTTCTCTGGGACCAACGTCCTGACTTTC. As protein: CASSWDRYFSGTNVLTF. The chain combines TRBV6-2 or TRBV6-3 with TRBJ2-6; 8 nucleotides match TRBD1. The CDR3 totals 17 residues. Germline assignment: CDR1 MNHEY and CDR2 SVGEGT.

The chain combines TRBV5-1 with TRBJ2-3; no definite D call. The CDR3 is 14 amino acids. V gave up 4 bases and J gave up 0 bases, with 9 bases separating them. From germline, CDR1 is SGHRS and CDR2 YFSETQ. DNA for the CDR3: TGCGCCAGCAGCCTGTACGTTAGCACAGATACGCAGTATTTT. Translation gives CASSLYVSTDTQYF.

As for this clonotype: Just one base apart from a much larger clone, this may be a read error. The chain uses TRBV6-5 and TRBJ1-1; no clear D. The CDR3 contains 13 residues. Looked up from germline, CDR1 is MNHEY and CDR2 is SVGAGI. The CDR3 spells CTSSYSRSSEAFF. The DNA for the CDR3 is TGTACCAGCAGTTACTCGCGGTCATCAGAAGCTTTCTTT.

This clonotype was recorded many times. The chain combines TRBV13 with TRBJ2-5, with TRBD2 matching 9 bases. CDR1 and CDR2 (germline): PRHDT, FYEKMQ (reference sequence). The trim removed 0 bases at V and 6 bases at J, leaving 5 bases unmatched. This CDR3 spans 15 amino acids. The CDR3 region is CASSLGSGSLKTQYF. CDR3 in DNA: TGTGCCAGCAGCTTAGGTAGCGGGAGTTTAAAGACCCAGTACTTC.

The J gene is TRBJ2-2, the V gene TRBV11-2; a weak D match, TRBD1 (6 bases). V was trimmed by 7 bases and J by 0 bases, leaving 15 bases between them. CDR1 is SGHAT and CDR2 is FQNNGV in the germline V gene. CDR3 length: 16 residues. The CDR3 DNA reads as TGTGCCAGCACCCCTAGACAGGCTGCGAACACCGGGGAGCTGTTTTTT. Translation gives CASTPRQAANTGELFF.

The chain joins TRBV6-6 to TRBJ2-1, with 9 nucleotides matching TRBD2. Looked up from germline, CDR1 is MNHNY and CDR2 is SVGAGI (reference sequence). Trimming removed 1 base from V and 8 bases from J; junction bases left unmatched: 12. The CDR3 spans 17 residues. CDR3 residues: CASSYFPGAGGNDEQFF. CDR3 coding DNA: TGTGCCAGCAGTTACTTCCCAGGAGCGGGAGGTAACGATGAGCAGTTCTTC.

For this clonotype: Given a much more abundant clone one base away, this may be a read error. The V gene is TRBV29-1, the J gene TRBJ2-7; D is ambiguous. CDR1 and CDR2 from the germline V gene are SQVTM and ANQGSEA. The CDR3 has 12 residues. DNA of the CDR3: TGCAGCGTTGAAGATCTGGCCTACGCGCAGTACTTC. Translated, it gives CSVEDLAYAQYF.

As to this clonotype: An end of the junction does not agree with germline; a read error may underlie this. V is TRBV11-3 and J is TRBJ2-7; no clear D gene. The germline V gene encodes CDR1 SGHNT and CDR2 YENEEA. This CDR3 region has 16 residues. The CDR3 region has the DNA TGTGTCAGCAGCTTAGAGAGGTCAGACCGACTGGGCGAGCAGTACTTC. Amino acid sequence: CVSSLERSDRLGEQYF.

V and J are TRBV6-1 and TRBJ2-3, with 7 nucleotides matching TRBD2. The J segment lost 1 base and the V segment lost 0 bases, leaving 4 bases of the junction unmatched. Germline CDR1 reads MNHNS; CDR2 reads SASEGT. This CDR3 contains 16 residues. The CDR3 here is CASSEARAGGTDTQYF. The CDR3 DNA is TGTGCCAGCAGTGAAGCAAGGGCGGGGGGCACAGATACGCAGTATTTT.

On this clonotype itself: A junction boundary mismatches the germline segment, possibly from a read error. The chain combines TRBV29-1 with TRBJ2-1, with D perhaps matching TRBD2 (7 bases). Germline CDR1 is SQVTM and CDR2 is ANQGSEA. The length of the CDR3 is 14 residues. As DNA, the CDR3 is TGCGGCGTTGCGCTTGGCGGGGGCGGAAATGAGCAGTTCTTC. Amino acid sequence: CGVALGGGGNEQFF.

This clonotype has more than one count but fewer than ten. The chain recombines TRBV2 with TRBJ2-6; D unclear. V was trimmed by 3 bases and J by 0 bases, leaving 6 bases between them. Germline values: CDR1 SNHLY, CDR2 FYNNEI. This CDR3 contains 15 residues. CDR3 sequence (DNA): TGTGCCAGCAGTGATGCCTACTCTGGGGCCAACGTCCTGACTTTC. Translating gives CASSDAYSGANVLTF.

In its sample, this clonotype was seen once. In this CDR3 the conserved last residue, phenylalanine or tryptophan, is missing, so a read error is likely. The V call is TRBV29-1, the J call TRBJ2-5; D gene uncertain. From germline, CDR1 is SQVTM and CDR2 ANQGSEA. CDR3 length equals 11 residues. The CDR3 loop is CSGSVQATQYL. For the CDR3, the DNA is TGCAGCGGGTCGGTGCAAGCGACCCAGTACTTA.

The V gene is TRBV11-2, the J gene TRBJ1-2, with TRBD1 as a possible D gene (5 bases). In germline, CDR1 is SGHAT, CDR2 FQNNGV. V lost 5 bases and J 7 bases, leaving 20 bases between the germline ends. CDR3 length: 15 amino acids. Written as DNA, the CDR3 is TGTGCCAGCAGCACGTCGGCAGGGTTGATCCCTGGCTACACCTTC. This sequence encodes CASSTSAGLIPGYTF. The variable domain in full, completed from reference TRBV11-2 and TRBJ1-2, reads EAGVAQSPRYKIIEKRQSVAFWCNPISGHATLYWYQQILGQGPKLLIQFQNNGVVDDSQLPKDRFSAERLKGVDSTLKIQPAKLEDSAVYLCASSTSAGLIPGYTFGSGTRLTVV.

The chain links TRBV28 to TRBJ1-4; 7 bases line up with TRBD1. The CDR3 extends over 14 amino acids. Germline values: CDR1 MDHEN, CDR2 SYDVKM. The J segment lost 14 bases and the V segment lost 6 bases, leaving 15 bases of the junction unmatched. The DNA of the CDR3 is TGTGCCAGCAGGGCGGGACAGCAACTTAATGTCCTGTTTTTT. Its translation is CASRAGQQLNVLFF.

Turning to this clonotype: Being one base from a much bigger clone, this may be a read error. The CDR3: CATMTAGGSTDTQYF. For the CDR3, the DNA is TGTGCCACCATGACGGCGGGAGGGAGCACAGATACGCAGTATTTT. The chain employs TRBV10-3 and TRBJ2-3; 9 positions agree with TRBD2. The V gene's germline CDR1 is ENHRY and CDR2 SYGVKD. This CDR3 has 15 amino acids. Unmatched junction bases numbered 8, after V lost 10 bases and J lost 0 bases.

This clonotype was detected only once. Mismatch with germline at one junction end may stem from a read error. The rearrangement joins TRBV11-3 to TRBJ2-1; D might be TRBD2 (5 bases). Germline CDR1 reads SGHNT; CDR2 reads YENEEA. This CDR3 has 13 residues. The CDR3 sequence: CASSLGGDNGQFF. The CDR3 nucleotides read TGTGCCAGCAGTCTAGGAGGAGACAATGGGCAGTTCTTC. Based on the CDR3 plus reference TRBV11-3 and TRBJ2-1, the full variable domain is EAGVVQSPRYKIIEKKQPVAFWCNPISGHNTLYWYLQNLGQGPELLIRYENEEAVDDSQLPKDRFSAERLKGVDSTLKIQPAELGDSAVYLCASSLGGDNGQFFGPGTRLTVL.

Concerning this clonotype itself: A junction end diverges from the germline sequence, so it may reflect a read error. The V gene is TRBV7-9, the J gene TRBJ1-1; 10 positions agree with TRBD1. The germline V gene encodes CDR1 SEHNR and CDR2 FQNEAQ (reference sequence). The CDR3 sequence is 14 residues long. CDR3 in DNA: TGTGCCAGCGGCTTAGACGGGACAGGGGCTGAAGCTTTCTTT. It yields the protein CASGLDGTGAEAFF.

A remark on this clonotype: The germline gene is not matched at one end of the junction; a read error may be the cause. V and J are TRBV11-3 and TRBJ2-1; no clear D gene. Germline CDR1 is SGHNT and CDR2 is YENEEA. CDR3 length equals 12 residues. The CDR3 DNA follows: TGTGCCAGCAGCTTGGATTTGAATGAGCGGTTCTTC. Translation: CASSLDLNERFF.

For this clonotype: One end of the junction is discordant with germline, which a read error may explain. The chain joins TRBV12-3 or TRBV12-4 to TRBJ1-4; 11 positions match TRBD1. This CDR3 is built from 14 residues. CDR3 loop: CTSRTGQGVEKLFF. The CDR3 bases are TGTACCAGCAGGACGGGACAGGGGGTCGAAAAACTGTTTTTT.

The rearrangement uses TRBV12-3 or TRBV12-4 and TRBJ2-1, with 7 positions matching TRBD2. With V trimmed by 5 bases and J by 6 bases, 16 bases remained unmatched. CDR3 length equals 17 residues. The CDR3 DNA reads TGTGCCAGCAGTCCAAAGCAGGGAGGGGCACCCCGCAATGAGCAGTTCTTC. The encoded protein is CASSPKQGGAPRNEQFF.

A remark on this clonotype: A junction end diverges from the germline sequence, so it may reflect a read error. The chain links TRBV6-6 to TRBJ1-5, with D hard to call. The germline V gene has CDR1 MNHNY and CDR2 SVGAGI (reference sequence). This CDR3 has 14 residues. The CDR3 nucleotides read TGTGCCAGGAGTTACTGGGTGGGCAATCAGCCCCAGCATTTT. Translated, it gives CARSYWVGNQPQHF.

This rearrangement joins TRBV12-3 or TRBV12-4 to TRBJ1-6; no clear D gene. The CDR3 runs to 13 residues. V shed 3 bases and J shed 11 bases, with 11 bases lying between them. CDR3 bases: TGTGCCAGCAGTTTTAACCGGGCAGCACCCCTCCACTTT. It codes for CASSFNRAAPLHF.

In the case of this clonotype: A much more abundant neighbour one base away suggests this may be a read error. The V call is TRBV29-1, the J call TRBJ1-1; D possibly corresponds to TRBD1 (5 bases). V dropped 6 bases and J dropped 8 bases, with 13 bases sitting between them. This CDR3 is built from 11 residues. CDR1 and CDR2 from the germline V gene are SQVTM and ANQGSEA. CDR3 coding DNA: TGCAGCGTGTTGGCAGGGTTGGAAGCTTTCTTT. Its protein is CSVLAGLEAFF.